This is a list of T cell receptor beta chains from one sample in a study of response to subunit inactivated influenza vaccine. TCRdb re-called the RT-PCR reads through MiXCR, storing one row per CDR3 protein. The sample carries more than 700,000 distinct CDR3 sequences, 21% recorded once. This specimen consisted of PBMCs from blood, obtained more than 4 days after vaccination. The receptors originated from a man aged 50 to 60 who received an inactivated influenza vaccine. Both conserved end residues are part of each CDR3. The D gene is left open where the match is weak. Size is omitted from some rows. Given values are once, few, many or a class for expanded clones.

15 | NA | TRBJ2-2 | NA | TRBV5-1 | TGCGCCAGCAGCTTGGTGAAGGGGGGGACCGGGGAGCTGTTTTTT | CASSLVKGGTGELFF
16 | TRBD2 | TRBJ2-3 | few | TRBV9 | TGTGCCAGCAGCGTAGGGCTAGCGGGAGCGGGAGATACGCAGTATTTT | CASSVGLAGAGDTQYF
13 | NA | TRBJ2-1 | many | TRBV7-8 | TGTGCCAGCAGCTCAATAGAGAGAGGTGAGCAGTTCTTC | CASSSIERGEQFF
17 | TRBD1 | TRBJ1-2 | NA | TRBV3-1 | TGTGCCAGCAGTACCACCGGGACAGAACGGTTCCAGAGGGGCTACACCTTC | CASSTTGTERFQRGYTF
14 | TRBD2 | TRBJ2-7 | NA | TRBV29-1 | TGCAGCGTCTATGGGACTAGCGGAGACTACGAGCAGTACTTC | CSVYGTSGDYEQYF
14 | NA | TRBJ1-1 | few | TRBV18 | TGTGCCAGCTCACCATCAGGGTTAAACACTGAAGCTTTCTTT | CASSPSGLNTEAFF
16 | NA | TRBJ2-5 | few | TRBV28 | TGTGCCAGCAGTTTATGGTTGGGACTTATCCAAGAGACCCAGTACTTC | CASSLWLGLIQETQYF
13 | NA | TRBJ2-6 | NA | TRBV6-1 | TGTGCCAGCGGGGAATCCGGGGCCAACGTCCTGACTTTC | CASGESGANVLTF
11 | NA | TRBJ2-1 | few | TRBV29-1 | TGCAGCGTTGGCGGCCTCCATGAGCAGTTCTTC | CSVGGLHEQFF
15 | TRBD1 | TRBJ2-7 | few | TRBV4-1 | TGCGCCAGCAGCCAAGGACAGGGTATGAGCTACGAGCAGTACTTC | CASSQGQGMSYEQYF
18 | NA | TRBJ2-1 | many | TRBV6-2/TRBV6-3 | TGTGCCAGGAATCGGGGGCGACAGGTCGCGCTTAACTACAATGAGCAGTTCTTC | CARNRGRQVALNYNEQFF
13 | NA | TRBJ2-1 | many | TRBV12-3/TRBV12-4 | TGTGCCAGCAGCCTCCCGCCTAACAATGAGCAGTTCTTC | CASSLPPNNEQFF
13 | NA | TRBJ2-5 | few | TRBV6-6 | TGTGCCAGCATGGGGGGTCCCCAAGAGACCCAGTACTTC | CASMGGPQETQYF
15 | NA | TRBJ2-3 | few | TRBV12-3/TRBV12-4 | TGTGCCAGCAGTTTTGATATAAATAGGGAGATTACGCAGTATTTT | CASSFDINREITQYF
14 | TRBD1 | TRBJ2-2 | few | TRBV5-5 | TGTGCCAGCACCGACCAGGGGGATACCGGGGAGCTGTTTTTT | CASTDQGDTGELFF
15 | NA | TRBJ2-7 | NA | TRBV28 | TGTGCCAGCAGAAATCCACAGGGTCGTTCCTACGAGCAGTACTTC | CASRNPQGRSYEQYF
15 | NA | TRBJ2-2 | few | TRBV7-2 | TGTGCCAGCAGCTTAGAGCTAGGGCAGACCGGGGAGCTGTTTTTT | CASSLELGQTGELFF
16 | TRBD1 | TRBJ2-7 | few | TRBV4-3 | TGCGCCAGCAGCCGGGCGCTGACAGGGGGAGTCCACGAGCAGTACTTC | CASSRALTGGVHEQYF
13 | NA | TRBJ1-2 | NA | TRBV4-3 | TGCGCCAGCAGCCTCGTGGAGGAGCGGGGCTACACCTTC | CASSLVEERGYTF
12 | NA | TRBJ2-6 | NA | TRBV20-1 | TGCAGTGCTAGGGGTGGGGCCAACGTCCTGACTTTC | CSARGGANVLTF
15 | NA | TRBJ2-1 | few | TRBV6-2/TRBV6-3 | TGTGCCAGCAGACTACATCCCAGCTCCTACAATGAGCAGTTCTTC | CASRLHPSSYNEQFF
15 | TRBD2 | TRBJ2-3 | few | TRBV12-3/TRBV12-4 | TGTGCCAGCAGTAAGATAGCGGGAGTCACAGATACGCAGTATTTT | CASSKIAGVTDTQYF
17 | TRBD2 | TRBJ2-1 | few | TRBV4-3 | TGCGCCAGCAGCCAAGGTCCCGGGACTAACTCCTACAATGAGCAGTTCTTC | CASSQGPGTNSYNEQFF
14 | NA | TRBJ1-6 | NA | TRBV19 | TGTGCCAGTAGTATCAACTCGGGCGGATCACCCCTCCACTTT | CASSINSGGSPLHF
16 | TRBD2 | TRBJ2-5 | few | TRBV12-3/TRBV12-4 | TGTGCCAGCAGCCCTAGACTAGCGGGAGATCAAGAGACCCAGTACTTC | CASSPRLAGDQETQYF
12 | NA | TRBJ2-4 | NA | TRBV5-1 | TGCGCCAGCAGCTTGGGGGGGGACATTCAGTACTTC | CASSLGGDIQYF
15 | NA | TRBJ2-1 | NA | TRBV4-2 | TGTGCCAGCGCCCCCGGCGTGGGCGAGGGCAATGAGCAGTTCTTC | CASAPGVGEGNEQFF
15 | NA | TRBJ2-2 | NA | TRBV7-9 | TGTGCCAGCAGCTTAGTACGCAGGAACACCGGGGAGCTGTTTTTT | CASSLVRRNTGELFF
15 | NA | TRBJ2-7 | NA | TRBV7-2 | TGTGCCAGCAGCCCAACCCGGGAGCCAGCCTACGAGCAGTACTTC | CASSPTREPAYEQYF
15 | TRBD1 | TRBJ1-6 | few | TRBV5-1 | TGCGCCAGCAGCCTGACAGGGCCGGGGGAATCACCCCTCCACTTT | CASSLTGPGESPLHF
13 | NA | TRBJ2-7 | NA | TRBV20-1 | TGCAGTGCTAGAGATGATCCGGGAACCGAGCAGTACTTC | CSARDDPGTEQYF
15 | TRBD2 | TRBJ2-1 | NA | TRBV5-6 | TGTGCCAGCAGCTTGAAGATAGCGGGGGGTAATGAGCAGTTCTTC | CASSLKIAGGNEQFF
13 | NA | TRBJ2-5 | NA | TRBV12-3/TRBV12-4 | TGTGCCTCCCAAGAGGCGGTGAGCGAGACCCAGTACTTC | CASQEAVSETQYF
13 | TRBD1 | TRBJ1-1 | many | TRBV12-3/TRBV12-4 | TGTGCCAGCAGTCGACAGGGGGTAACTGAAGCTTTCTTT | CASSRQGVTEAFF
16 | TRBD2 | TRBJ2-3 | many | TRBV28 | TGTGCCAGCAGTTTCGAGGCGGGGGGCATCACAGATACGCAGTATTTT | CASSFEAGGITDTQYF
15 | NA | TRBJ2-1 | few | TRBV20-1 | TGCAGTGCAGGGAAGGCAGGGCGCGGTAGCAATGAGCAGTTCTTC | CSAGKAGRGSNEQFF
13 | NA | TRBJ1-1 | NA | TRBV6-1 | TGTGCCAGCAGTGATCGAGCAGAGGCCGAAGCTTTCTTT | CASSDRAEAEAFF
14 | TRBD2 | TRBJ2-7 | NA | TRBV29-1 | TGCAGCTCACCGCCCAGCGGGGGACCCTACGAGCAGTACTTC | CSSPPSGGPYEQYF
15 | NA | TRBJ1-2 | NA | TRBV4-3 | TGCGCCAGCAGCCAAGATCAAAGATCCAACTATGGCTACACCTTC | CASSQDQRSNYGYTF
15 | NA | TRBJ1-2 | NA | TRBV5-5 | TGTGCCAGCAGCTTGGGGAGATCGGGGGCAGACGGCTACACCTTC | CASSLGRSGADGYTF